One and the same sample provided the 15 T cell receptor beta chains below, sequenced in a study of OX40 agonist ivuxolimab in advanced cancers. Some clones are missing from TCRdb's copy, which holds only in-frame ones; the method was immunoSEQ multiplex PCR. The sample records roughly 100,000 clones, around 87% being singletons. The sequencing here drew on CD4+ or CD8+ T cells sorted from blood, taken in a trial of the OX40 agonist ivuxolimab. The receptors stem from an adult with an advanced solid tumor such as melanoma, head and neck, liver or kidney cancer.

The CDR3 loop is CASGRGIRSYEQYF. The CDR3 DNA reads TGTGCCAGCGGCCGGGGCATCCGATCCTACGAGCAGTACTTC. This chain links TRBV5-8 with TRBJ2-7; D tentatively reads TRBD1 or TRBD2 (5 bases each). V shed 7 bases and J shed 1 base, with 15 bases lying between them. Germline values: CDR1 SGHTS, CDR2 YDEGEE. The CDR3 loop spans 14 amino acids.

The chain has TRBV12-5 and TRBJ1-2, with 9 bases matching TRBD1. Germline trimming cut 6 bases from V and 7 bases from J; bases unmatched to any gene: 12. Germline V gene lookup returns CDR1 LGHNT and CDR2 FRNRAP. The CDR3 covers 15 residues. Here the CDR3 reads CASGPQQGALGGYTF. The CDR3 DNA follows: TGTGCTAGTGGCCCCCAACAGGGGGCGTTGGGTGGCTACACCTTC.

CDR3 amino acids: CASSLYYGTGAGYTF. CDR3 bases: TGTGCCAGCAGCTTGTACTATGGGACAGGTGCTGGCTACACCTTC. V is TRBV7-2 and J is TRBJ1-2; 8 bases align to TRBD1. This CDR3 comprises 15 residues. V shed 3 bases, J shed 7 bases, and the junction held 10 bases outside the gene matches. CDR1 SGHTA and CDR2 FQGNSA come from the germline V gene.

The V and J genes are TRBV5-1 and TRBJ1-1; maybe TRBD1 (5 bases). Trimming removed 1 base from V and 6 bases from J, with 13 bases in between. The CDR3 runs to 14 residues. Germline CDR1 and CDR2: SGHRS and YFSETQ. The CDR3: CASSLTSRGAEAFF. The CDR3 DNA reads TGCGCCAGCAGCTTGACTTCCCGGGGGGCTGAAGCTTTCTTT.

The rearrangement links TRBV7-6 to TRBJ2-5; D tentatively fits TRBD1 or TRBD2 (7 bases each). Germline V gene lookup returns CDR1 SGHVS and CDR2 FNYEAQ. The CDR3 length is 14 residues. Trimming took 4 bases from V and 4 from J, leaving 13 bases between them. The CDR3 sequence is CASSSGRGRETQYF. DNA of the CDR3: TGTGCCAGCAGCTCTGGGAGGGGGCGAGAGACCCAGTACTTC.

This clone appeared a few times. This chain links TRBV7-9 with TRBJ1-2; TRBD1 might be the D (6 bases). Germline CDR1 and CDR2: SEHNR and FQNEAQ (reference sequence). CDR3 length equals 12 residues. Deletions cut 7 bases from V and 3 bases from J, with 9 bases between. CDR3: CASKNRDYGYTF. The CDR3 nucleotides are TGTGCCAGCAAGAACAGGGACTATGGCTACACCTTC.

The V and J genes are TRBV6-5 and TRBJ1-3, with 8 positions matching TRBD1. This CDR3 is built from 15 residues. CDR1 is MNHEY, CDR2 SVGAGI, per germline. Trimming cost V 4 bases and J 2 bases; bases outside gene matches: 4. CDR3 sequence (DNA): TGTGCCAGCAGTTCAGGGGGCCTAGCTGGAAACACCATATATTTT. Its translation is CASSSGGLAGNTIYF.

This clone was seen only once. V gene TRBV7-3 combines with J gene TRBJ2-3; TRBD2 matches at 7 bases. CDR1 is SGHTA, CDR2 FQGTGA, per germline. V lost 5 bases and J lost 0; bases outside the gene matches: 2. The CDR3 spans 14 residues. CDR3 region: CASSPGGSTDTQYF. The CDR3, as DNA: TGTGCCAGCAGCCCGGGAGGAAGCACAGATACGCAGTATTTT.

J is TRBJ2-5 and V is TRBV19; D remains unclear. Trimming removed 5 bases from V and 4 bases from J, with 17 bases in between. Germline V gene sequence: CDR1 LNHDA, CDR2 SQIVND (reference sequence). The CDR3 is 15 amino acids. This CDR3 reads CASSLTWATGETQYF. Here the CDR3 DNA reads TGTGCCAGTAGTCTAACGTGGGCTACGGGAGAGACCCAGTACTTC.

This chain joins TRBV7-9 and TRBJ2-5; unclear D gene. CDR1 is SEHNR, CDR2 FQNEAQ, per germline (reference sequence). The CDR3 runs to 14 residues. The V end lost 5 bases, the J end lost 2 bases, and 12 bases lay between the germline ends. The DNA for the CDR3 is TGTGCCAGCAGCGAGCACTTTGGGCAAGAGACCCAGTACTTC. Translated: CASSEHFGQETQYF.

The J gene is TRBJ2-7, the V gene TRBV4-1; D unresolved. Germline V gene lookup returns CDR1 MGHRA and CDR2 YSYEKL. The V and J ends lost 1 base and 2 bases respectively, with 6 bases between them. The CDR3 sequence is 13 residues long. The CDR3 loop reads CASSQVSPYEQYF. The CDR3, as DNA: TGCGCCAGCAGCCAAGTAAGCCCCTACGAGCAGTACTTC.

The chain links TRBV7-2 to TRBJ2-3, with D perhaps given as TRBD1 or TRBD2 (5 bases each). V was trimmed by 3 bases and J by 0 bases, leaving 13 bases between them. Germline V lookup: CDR1 SGHTA, CDR2 FQGNSA. The CDR3 runs to 16 residues. CDR3 sequence reads: CASSFTGTVSTDTQYF. The CDR3 DNA sequence: TGTGCCAGCAGCTTTACCGGGACGGTAAGCACAGATACGCAGTATTTT.

The J gene is TRBJ1-5, the V gene TRBV7-2, with a tentative D call TRBD1 (6 bases). V was shortened by 4 bases and J by 2 bases, with 12 bases between the two germline ends. The CDR3 contains 15 residues. Germline CDR1 reads SGHTA; CDR2 reads FQGNSA. The CDR3 reads CASSSRGVGNQPQHF. The CDR3 nucleotides are TGTGCCAGCAGCTCGAGGGGGGTTGGCAATCAGCCCCAGCATTTT.

The chain has TRBV5-5 and TRBJ2-2, with D possibly being TRBD1 (5 bases). This CDR3 contains 15 residues. The germline V and J ends were trimmed by 9 bases and 1 base, with 16 bases remaining between them. From germline, CDR1 is SGHKS and CDR2 YYEKEE (reference sequence). The CDR3 reads CATEKAGMNTGELFF. The CDR3 DNA is TGTGCCACCGAGAAAGCAGGGATGAACACCGGGGAGCTGTTTTTT.

The chain combines TRBV9 with TRBJ2-1, with TRBD2 matching over 14 bases. The V gene's germline CDR1 is SGDLS and CDR2 YYNGEE. V gave up 2 bases and J gave up 9 bases; unmatched junction bases: 4. This CDR3 region has 15 residues. The CDR3 nucleotides read TGTGCCAGCAGCGTCGGGACTAGCGGGGGCAGTGAGCAGTTCTTC. Its translation: CASSVGTSGGSEQFF.